The clone carrying this T cell receptor (beta chain) was counted at least ten times. Its antigen is as yet unknown. This CDR3 is 14 amino acids long. From germline, CDR1 is SGHTA and CDR2 FQGNSA. V shed 6 bases, J shed 3 bases, and the junction held 2 bases outside the gene matches. It was RNA transcripts that yielded the amplified TCR beta CDR3 regions. RT-PCR in the first round (using the HTBI primer set) targeted the TCR CDR3. TCRdb used MiXCR to reprocess the multiplex PCR reads, holding one entry per CDR3 protein. The repertoire holds hundreds of thousands of distinct CDR3 sequences, with about 14% as singletons. Uncontrolled infection, other autoimmune disease, pregnancy or lactation excluded patients. Using around 10 ml of fresh peripheral blood, PBMCs were prepared. This specimen comes from a study of T cells in Graves' hyperthyroidism and ophthalmopathy. Study-wide background: Peripheral blood collection took place at initial diagnosis, before any treatment.

Whole-study findings and limits: It was a median about 6.5 months before onset that the model predicted ophthalmopathy.

The sequencing input was blood. The rearrangement uses TRBV7-2 and TRBJ2-1, with 10 bases aligning to TRBD2. The origin of this receptor is a woman in her fifties or sixties with Graves' ophthalmopathy. The CDR3 loop reads CASRSGRVYNEQFF. The CDR3 DNA reads TGTGCCAGCAGAAGCGGGAGGGTCTACAATGAGCAGTTCTTC.